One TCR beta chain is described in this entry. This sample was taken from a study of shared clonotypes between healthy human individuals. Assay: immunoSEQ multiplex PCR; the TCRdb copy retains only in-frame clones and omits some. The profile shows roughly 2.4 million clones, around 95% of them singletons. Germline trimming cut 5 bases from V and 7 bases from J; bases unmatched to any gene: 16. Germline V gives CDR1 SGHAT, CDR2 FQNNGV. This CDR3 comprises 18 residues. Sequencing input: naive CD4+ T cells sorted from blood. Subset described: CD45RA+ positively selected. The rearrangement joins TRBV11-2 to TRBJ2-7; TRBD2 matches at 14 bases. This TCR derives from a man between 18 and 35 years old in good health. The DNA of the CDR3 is TGTGCCAGCAGCCCTGGGACTAGCGGGAGTGGTCGGGGAGAGGAGCAGTACTTC. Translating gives CASSPGTSGSGRGEEQYF.